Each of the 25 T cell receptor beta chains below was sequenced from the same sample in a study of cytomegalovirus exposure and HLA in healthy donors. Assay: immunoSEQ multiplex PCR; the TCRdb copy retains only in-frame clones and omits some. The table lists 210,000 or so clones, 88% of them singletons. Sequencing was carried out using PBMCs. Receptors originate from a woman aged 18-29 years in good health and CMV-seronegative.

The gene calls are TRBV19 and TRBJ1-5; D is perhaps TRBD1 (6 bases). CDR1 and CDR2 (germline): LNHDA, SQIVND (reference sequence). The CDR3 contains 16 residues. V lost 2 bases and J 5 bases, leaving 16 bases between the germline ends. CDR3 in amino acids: CASSIRQGPIYQPQHF. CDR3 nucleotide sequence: TGTGCCAGTAGTATAAGGCAGGGGCCGATCTATCAGCCCCAGCATTTT.

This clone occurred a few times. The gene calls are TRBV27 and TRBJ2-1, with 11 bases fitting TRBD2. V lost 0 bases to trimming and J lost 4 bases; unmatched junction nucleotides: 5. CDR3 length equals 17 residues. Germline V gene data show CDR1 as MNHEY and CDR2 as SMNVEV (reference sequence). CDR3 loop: CASSLSMTSGKYNEQFF. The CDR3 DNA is TGTGCCAGCAGTTTATCAATGACTAGCGGGAAGTACAATGAGCAGTTCTTC.

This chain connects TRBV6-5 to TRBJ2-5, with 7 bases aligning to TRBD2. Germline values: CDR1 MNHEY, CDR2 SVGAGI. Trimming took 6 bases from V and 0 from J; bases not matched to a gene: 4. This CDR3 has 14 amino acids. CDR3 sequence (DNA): TGTGCCAGCAGCCCGGGACTACACCAAGAGACCCAGTACTTC. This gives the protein CASSPGLHQETQYF.

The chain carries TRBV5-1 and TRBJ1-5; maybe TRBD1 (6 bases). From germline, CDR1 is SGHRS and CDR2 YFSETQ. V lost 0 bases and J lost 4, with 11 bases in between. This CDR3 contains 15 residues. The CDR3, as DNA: TGCGCCAGCAGCTTGGAGGGGGACACTAATCAGCCCCAGCATTTT. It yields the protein CASSLEGDTNQPQHF.

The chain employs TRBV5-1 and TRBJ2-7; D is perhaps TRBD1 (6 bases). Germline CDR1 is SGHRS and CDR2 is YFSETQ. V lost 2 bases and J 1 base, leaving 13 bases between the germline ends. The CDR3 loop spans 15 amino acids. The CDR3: CASSLTGKPSYEQYF. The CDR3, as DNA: TGCGCCAGCAGCTTAACAGGGAAGCCTTCCTACGAGCAGTACTTC.

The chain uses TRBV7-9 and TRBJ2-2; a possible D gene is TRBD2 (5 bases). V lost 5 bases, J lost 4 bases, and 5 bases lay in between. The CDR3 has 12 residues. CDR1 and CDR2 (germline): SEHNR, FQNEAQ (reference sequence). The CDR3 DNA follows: TGTGCCAGCAGCCGGGGCACCGGGGAGCTGTTTTTT. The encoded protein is CASSRGTGELFF.

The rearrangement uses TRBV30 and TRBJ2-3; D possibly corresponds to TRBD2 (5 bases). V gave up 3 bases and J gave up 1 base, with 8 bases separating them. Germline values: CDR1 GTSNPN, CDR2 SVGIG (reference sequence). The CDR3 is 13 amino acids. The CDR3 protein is CAWRLVGTDTQYF. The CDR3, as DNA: TGTGCCTGGAGACTAGTGGGCACAGATACGCAGTATTTT.

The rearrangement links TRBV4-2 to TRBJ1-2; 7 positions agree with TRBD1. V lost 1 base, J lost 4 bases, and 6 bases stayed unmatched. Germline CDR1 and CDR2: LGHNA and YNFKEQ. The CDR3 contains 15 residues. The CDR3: CASSQVSRQGYGYTF. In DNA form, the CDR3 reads TGTGCCAGCAGCCAAGTTTCGAGACAGGGCTATGGCTACACCTTC.

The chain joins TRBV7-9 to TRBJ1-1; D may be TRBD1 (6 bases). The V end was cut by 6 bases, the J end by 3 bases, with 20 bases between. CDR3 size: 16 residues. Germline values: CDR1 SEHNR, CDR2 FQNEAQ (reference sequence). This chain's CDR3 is CASSFLSPGEDTEAFF. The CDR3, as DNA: TGTGCCAGCAGTTTTCTATCCCCAGGGGAAGACACTGAAGCTTTCTTT.

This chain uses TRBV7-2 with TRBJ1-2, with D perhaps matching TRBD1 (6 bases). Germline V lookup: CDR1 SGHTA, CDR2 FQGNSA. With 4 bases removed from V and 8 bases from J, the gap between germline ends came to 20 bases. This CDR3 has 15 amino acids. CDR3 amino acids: CASSYRAGALGGYTF. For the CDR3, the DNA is TGTGCCAGCAGCTACCGGGCGGGGGCCCTTGGGGGCTACACCTTC.

CDR3 region: CASSFSLLAGQRVQYF. For the CDR3, the DNA is TGTGCCAGCAGTTTCTCGTTACTAGCGGGACAAAGGGTGCAGTACTTC. The rearrangement links TRBV28 to TRBJ2-7; TRBD2 aligns across 10 bases. This CDR3 is 16 amino acids long. V dropped 3 bases and J dropped 9; count of bases not matched to a gene: 14. Germline V gives CDR1 MDHEN, CDR2 SYDVKM.

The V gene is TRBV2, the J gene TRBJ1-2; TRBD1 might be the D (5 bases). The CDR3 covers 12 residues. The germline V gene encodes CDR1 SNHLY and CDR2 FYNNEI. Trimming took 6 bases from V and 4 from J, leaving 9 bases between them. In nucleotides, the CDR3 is TGTGCCAGCAGAGACGACAGCTATGGCTACACCTTC. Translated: CASRDDSYGYTF.

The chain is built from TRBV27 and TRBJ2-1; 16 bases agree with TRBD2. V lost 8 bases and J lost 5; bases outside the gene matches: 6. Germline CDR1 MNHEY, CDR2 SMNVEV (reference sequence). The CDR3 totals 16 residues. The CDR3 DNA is TGTGCCAGCGGGACTAGCGGGAGGGCGAACCACAATGAGCAGTTCTTC. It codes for CASGTSGRANHNEQFF.

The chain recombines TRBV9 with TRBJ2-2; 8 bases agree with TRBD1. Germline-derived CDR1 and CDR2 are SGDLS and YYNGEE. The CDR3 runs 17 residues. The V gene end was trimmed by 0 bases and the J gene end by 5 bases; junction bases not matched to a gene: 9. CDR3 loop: CASSVATGTGGTGELFF. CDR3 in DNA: TGTGCCAGCAGCGTAGCCACCGGGACAGGAGGGACCGGGGAGCTGTTTTTT.

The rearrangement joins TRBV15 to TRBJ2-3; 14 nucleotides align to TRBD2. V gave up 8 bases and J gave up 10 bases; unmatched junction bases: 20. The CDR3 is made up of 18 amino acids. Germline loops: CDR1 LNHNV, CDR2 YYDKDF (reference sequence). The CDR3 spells CATAETGTSGSTPHPQYF. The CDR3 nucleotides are TGTGCCACCGCGGAAACAGGGACTAGCGGGAGTACCCCGCATCCGCAGTATTTT.

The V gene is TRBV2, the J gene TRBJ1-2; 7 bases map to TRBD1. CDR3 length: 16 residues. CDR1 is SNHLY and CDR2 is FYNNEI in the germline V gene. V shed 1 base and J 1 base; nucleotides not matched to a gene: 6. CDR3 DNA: TGTGCCAGCAGTGAAGGGATAGGGGGCGATAACTATGGCTACACCTTC. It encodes CASSEGIGGDNYGYTF.

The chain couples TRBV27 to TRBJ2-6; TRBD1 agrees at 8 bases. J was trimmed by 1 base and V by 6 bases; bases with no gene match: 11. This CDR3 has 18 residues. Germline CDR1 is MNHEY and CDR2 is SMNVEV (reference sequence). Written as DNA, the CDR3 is TGTGCCAGCAGAGCGAGGGGGACAGGACCGTCTGGGGCCAACGTCCTGACTTTC. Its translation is CASRARGTGPSGANVLTF.

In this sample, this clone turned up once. In DNA, the CDR3 is TGCGCCAGCAGAACAACGGGACAGGGACGGAATGAGCAGTTCTTC. Its translation is CASRTTGQGRNEQFF. This sequence joins TRBV5-1 and TRBJ2-1; 9 bases are shared with TRBD1. There are 15 residues in the CDR3. V trimming: 5 bases; J trimming: 7 bases; junction bases outside the gene matches: 10. Germline V gene sequence: CDR1 SGHRS, CDR2 YFSETQ. Filled out from reference TRBV5-1 and TRBJ2-1, the complete variable domain reads KAGVTQTPRYLIKTRGQQVTLSCSPISGHRSVSWYQQTPGQGLQFLFEYFSETQRNKGNFPGRFSGRQFSNSRSEMNVSTLELGDSALYLCASRTTGQGRNEQFFGPGTRLTVL.

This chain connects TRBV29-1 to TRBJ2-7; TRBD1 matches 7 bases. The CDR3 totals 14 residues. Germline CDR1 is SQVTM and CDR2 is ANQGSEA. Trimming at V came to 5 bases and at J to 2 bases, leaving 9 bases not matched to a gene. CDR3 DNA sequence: TGCAGCGTTTTTCGACAGGGTTTACCCTACGAGCAGTACTTC. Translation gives CSVFRQGLPYEQYF.

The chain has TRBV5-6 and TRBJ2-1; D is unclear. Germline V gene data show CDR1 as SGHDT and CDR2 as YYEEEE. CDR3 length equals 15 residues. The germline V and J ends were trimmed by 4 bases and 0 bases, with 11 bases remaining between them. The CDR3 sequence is CASSAEASSYNEQFF. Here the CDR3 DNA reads TGTGCCAGCAGCGCCGAAGCTAGCTCCTACAATGAGCAGTTCTTC.

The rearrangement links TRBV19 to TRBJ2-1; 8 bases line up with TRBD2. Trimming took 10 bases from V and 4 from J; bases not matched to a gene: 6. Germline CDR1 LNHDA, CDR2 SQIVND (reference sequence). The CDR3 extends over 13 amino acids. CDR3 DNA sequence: TGTGCCACAAGACTAGCGAATTACAATGAGCAGTTCTTC. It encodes CATRLANYNEQFF.

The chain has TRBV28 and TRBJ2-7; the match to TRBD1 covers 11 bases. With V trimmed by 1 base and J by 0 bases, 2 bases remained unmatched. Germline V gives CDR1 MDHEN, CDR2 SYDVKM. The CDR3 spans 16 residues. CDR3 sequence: CASSLSGTGGSYEQYF. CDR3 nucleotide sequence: TGTGCCAGCAGTTTATCTGGGACAGGGGGCTCCTACGAGCAGTACTTC.

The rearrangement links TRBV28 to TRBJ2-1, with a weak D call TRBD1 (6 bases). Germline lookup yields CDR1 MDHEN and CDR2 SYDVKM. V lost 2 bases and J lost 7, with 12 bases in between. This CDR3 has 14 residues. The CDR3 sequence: CASSLHYRVNEQFF. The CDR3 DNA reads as TGTGCCAGCAGTTTACACTACAGGGTGAATGAGCAGTTCTTC.

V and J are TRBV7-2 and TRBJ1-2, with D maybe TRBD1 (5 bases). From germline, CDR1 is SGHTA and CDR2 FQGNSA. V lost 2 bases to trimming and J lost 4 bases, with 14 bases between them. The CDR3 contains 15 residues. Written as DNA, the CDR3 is TGTGCCAGCAGCTTATGGAGGGACCGACCCTATGGCTACACCTTC. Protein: CASSLWRDRPYGYTF.

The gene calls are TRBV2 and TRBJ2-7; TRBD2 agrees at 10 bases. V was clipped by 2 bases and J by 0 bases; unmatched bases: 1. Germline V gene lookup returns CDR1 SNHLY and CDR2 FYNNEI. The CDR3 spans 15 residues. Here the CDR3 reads CASSELAGVSYEQYF. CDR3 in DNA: TGTGCCAGCAGTGAACTAGCGGGGGTCTCCTACGAGCAGTACTTC.